The 7 T cell receptor beta chains below all came from one sample that was sequenced in a study of T cell responses to AZD1222 COVID-19 vaccine. Using immunoSEQ multiplex PCR, the repertoire was profiled, and TCRdb retains in-frame clones only, with some absent. This table holds approximately 140,000 clones, 90% found once. This material consisted of peripheral blood, taken 28 days after the second AZD1222 dose. The receptors derive from an adult who received the AZD1222 COVID-19 vaccine.

The V gene is TRBV3-1 (or the pseudogene TRBV3-2), the J gene TRBJ2-1, with TRBD2 matching 9 bases. CDR3 length equals 16 residues. Germline trimming cut 3 bases from V and 6 bases from J; bases unmatched to any gene: 9. Germline CDR1 reads LGHDT; CDR2 reads YNNKEL (reference sequence). The CDR3: CASSQVAGEVSNEQFF. The CDR3, as DNA: TGTGCCAGCAGCCAGGTAGCGGGAGAAGTGAGCAATGAGCAGTTCTTC.

The chain has TRBV10-1 and TRBJ2-5; 12 bases map to TRBD2. The CDR3 totals 14 residues. CDR1 is WNHNN, CDR2 SYGVQD, per germline (reference sequence). The ends lost 9 bases at V and 5 bases at J; junction bases unmatched: 7. In nucleotides, the CDR3 is TGCGCCAGTTCTAGCGGGGGGGCCTGGGAGACCCAGTACTTC. Protein sequence: CASSSGGAWETQYF.

This clone was seen a single time. The rearrangement uses TRBV19 and TRBJ1-1; no reliable D call. V lost 11 bases and J lost 4, with 23 bases in between. The CDR3 totals 15 residues. CDR1 is LNHDA and CDR2 is SQIVND in the germline V gene (reference sequence). The CDR3 nucleotides are TGTGCCCGCCATTTCCCTGGGCGGCGAAGCACTGAAGCTTTCTTT. As protein: CARHFPGRRSTEAFF.

The chain has TRBV30 and TRBJ1-5; D call uncertain. V lost 0 bases to trimming and J lost 4 bases, with 7 bases between them. Germline CDR1 reads GTSNPN; CDR2 reads SVGIG (reference sequence). The CDR3 has 13 residues. CDR3 sequence: CAWSVAGNQPQHF. The CDR3 DNA sequence: TGTGCCTGGAGTGTAGCGGGAAATCAGCCCCAGCATTTT.

The gene calls are TRBV6-5 and TRBJ1-1, with TRBD1 identical over 7 bases. The germline gives CDR1 MNHEY, CDR2 SVGAGI. The CDR3 covers 14 residues. With V trimmed by 4 bases and J by 0 bases, 2 bases remained unmatched. The CDR3 sequence is CASSLTGMNTEAFF. The CDR3 DNA sequence: TGTGCCAGCAGTTTGACAGGGATGAACACTGAAGCTTTCTTT.

The chain carries TRBV7-2 and TRBJ2-7; D gene unclear. This CDR3 spans 12 amino acids. Germline CDR1 SGHTA, CDR2 FQGNSA. The ends were cut back, 5 bases at V and 7 bases at J, with 12 bases in the middle. This CDR3 is CASSRSLEEQYF. The CDR3 bases are TGTGCCAGCAGCCGGAGTCTGGAAGAGCAGTACTTC.

The J gene is TRBJ2-3, the V gene TRBV7-2; 8 positions match TRBD2. V lost 5 bases and J lost 2; bases outside the gene matches: 12. Per germline, CDR1 SGHTA and CDR2 FQGNSA. This CDR3 is built from 17 residues. The CDR3 DNA reads as TGTGCCAGCAGCCCCAACTTAGCGGGAACAAACACAGATACGCAGTATTTT. This translates into CASSPNLAGTNTDTQYF.